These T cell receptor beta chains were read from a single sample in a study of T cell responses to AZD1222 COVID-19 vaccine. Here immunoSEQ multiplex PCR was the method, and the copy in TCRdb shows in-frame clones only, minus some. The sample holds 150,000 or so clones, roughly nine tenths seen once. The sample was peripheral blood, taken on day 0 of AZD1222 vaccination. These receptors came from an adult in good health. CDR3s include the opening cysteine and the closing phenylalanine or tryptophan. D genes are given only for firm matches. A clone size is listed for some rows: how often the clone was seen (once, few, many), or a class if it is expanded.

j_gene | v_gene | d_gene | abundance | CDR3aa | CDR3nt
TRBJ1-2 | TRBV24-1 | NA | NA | CATSDLGTNGYTF | TGTGCCACCAGTGATTTGGGGACAAATGGCTACACCTTC
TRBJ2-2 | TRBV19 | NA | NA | CASSIFGQGNTGELFF | TGTGCCAGTAGTATATTCGGGCAGGGTAACACCGGGGAGCTGTTTTTT
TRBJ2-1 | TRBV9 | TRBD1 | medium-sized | CASSVVSGGLNEQFF | TGTGCCAGCAGCGTAGTCTCAGGGGGATTGAATGAGCAGTTCTTC
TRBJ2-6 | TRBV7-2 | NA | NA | CASSYAGANVLTF | TGTGCCAGCAGCTATGCTGGGGCCAACGTCCTGACTTTC
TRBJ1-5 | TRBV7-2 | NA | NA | CASSFRTGSNQPQHF | TGTGCCAGCAGCTTTCGGACTGGTAGCAATCAGCCCCAGCATTTT
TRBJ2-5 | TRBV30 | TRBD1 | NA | CAWSRAGGETQYF | TGTGCCTGGAGTCGGGCAGGGGGAGAGACCCAGTACTTC
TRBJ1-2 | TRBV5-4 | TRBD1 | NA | CASSSLKDRVYGYTF | TGTGCCAGCAGCTCCCTTAAGGACAGGGTCTATGGCTACACCTTC
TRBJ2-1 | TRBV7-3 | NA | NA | CASSLGGSAYNEQFF | TGTGCCAGCAGCCTTGGGGGTAGCGCCTACAATGAGCAGTTCTTC
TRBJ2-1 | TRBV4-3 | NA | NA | CASSQVTTLTRNNEQFF | TGCGCCAGCAGCCAAGTGACCACACTCACACGGAACAATGAGCAGTTCTTC
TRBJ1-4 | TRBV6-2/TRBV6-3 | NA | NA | CASSYSKATNEKLFF | TGTGCCAGCAGTTACTCCAAAGCAACTAATGAAAAACTGTTTTTT
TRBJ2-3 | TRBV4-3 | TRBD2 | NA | CASSQDGLAGGPGPDTQYF | TGCGCCAGCAGCCAAGACGGACTAGCGGGAGGGCCGGGGCCAGATACGCAGTATTTT
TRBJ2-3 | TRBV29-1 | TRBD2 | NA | CTGGGGTDTQYF | TGCACGGGCGGGGGGGGCACAGATACGCAGTATTTT
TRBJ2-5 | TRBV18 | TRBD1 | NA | CASSPRTGGIQETQYF | TGTGCCAGCTCACCTCGGACAGGAGGTATACAAGAGACCCAGTACTTC
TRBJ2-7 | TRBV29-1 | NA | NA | CSVEGGDRLQYF | TGCAGCGTTGAAGGGGGTGACAGGCTCCAGTACTTC
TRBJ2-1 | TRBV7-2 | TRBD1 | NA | CASSFRTGGNEQFF | TGTGCCAGCAGCTTCCGGACAGGGGGTAATGAGCAGTTCTTC
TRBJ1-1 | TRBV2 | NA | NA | CASSESKYGAFF | TGTGCCAGCAGTGAATCTAAGTACGGAGCTTTCTTT
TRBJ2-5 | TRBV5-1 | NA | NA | CASSLPPQGTQYF | TGCGCCAGCAGCTTGCCACCCCAGGGGACCCAGTACTTC
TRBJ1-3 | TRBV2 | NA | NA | CASSELPGRSSGNTIYF | TGTGCCAGCAGTGAACTACCGGGGCGGAGCTCTGGAAACACCATATATTTT
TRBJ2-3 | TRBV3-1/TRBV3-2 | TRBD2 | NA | CASSPMNSGPGPTDTQYF | TGTGCCAGCAGTCCGATGAATAGCGGGCCCGGGCCCACGGATACGCAGTATTTT
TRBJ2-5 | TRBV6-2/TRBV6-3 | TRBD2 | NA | CASSYPRLAGAQETQYF | TGTGCCAGCAGTTACCCCAGACTAGCGGGGGCTCAAGAGACCCAGTACTTC
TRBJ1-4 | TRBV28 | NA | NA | CASSLSGFKEKLFF | TGTGCCAGCAGTTTATCGGGGTTTAAAGAAAAACTGTTTTTT
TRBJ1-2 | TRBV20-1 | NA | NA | CSARIDYGYTF | TGCAGTGCTAGAATAGACTATGGCTACACCTTC
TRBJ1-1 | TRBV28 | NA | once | CASSPGTAEAFF | TGTGCCAGCAGTCCTGGGACGGCGGAAGCTTTCTTT
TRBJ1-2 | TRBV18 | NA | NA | CASSPWVSLWNGYTF | TGTGCCAGCTCACCCTGGGTCAGTTTATGGAATGGCTACACCTTC
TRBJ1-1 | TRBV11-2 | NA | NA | CASSLPWTLNTEAFF | TGTGCCAGCAGCTTACCGTGGACCCTGAACACTGAAGCTTTCTTT
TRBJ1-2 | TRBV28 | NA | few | CASSSGAYGYTF | TGTGCCAGCAGTTCCGGGGCTTATGGCTACACCTTC
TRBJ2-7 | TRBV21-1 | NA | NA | CASSFGQGVSYEQYF | TGTGCCAGCAGCTTCGGACAGGGGGTCTCCTACGAGCAGTACTTC
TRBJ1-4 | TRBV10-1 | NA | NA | CASRNPTRGSATNEKLFF | TGCGCCAGCAGGAATCCGACCAGGGGCTCAGCAACTAATGAAAAACTGTTTTTT
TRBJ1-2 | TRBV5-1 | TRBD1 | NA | CASSLGDRDRINYGYTF | TGCGCCAGCAGCTTGGGGGACAGGGACAGGATTAACTATGGCTACACCTTC
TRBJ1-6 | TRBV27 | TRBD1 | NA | CASSLGQGKNSPLHF | TGTGCCAGCAGTTTGGGACAGGGGAAGAATTCACCCCTCCACTTT
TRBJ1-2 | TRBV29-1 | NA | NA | CSVIALGYGYTF | TGCAGCGTTATTGCGTTGGGCTATGGCTACACCTTC
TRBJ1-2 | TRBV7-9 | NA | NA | CASSLVGTGGYTF | TGTGCCAGCAGCTTAGTTGGGACTGGAGGCTACACCTTC
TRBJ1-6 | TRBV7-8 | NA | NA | CASSYRFSSYNSPLHF | TGTGCCAGCAGCTACAGGTTTAGCTCCTATAATTCACCCCTCCACTTT
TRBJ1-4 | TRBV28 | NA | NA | CASSGTGTTNEKLFF | TGTGCCAGCAGTGGAACAGGGACGACTAATGAAAAACTGTTTTTT
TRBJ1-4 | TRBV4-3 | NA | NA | CASSQNPIGGGEKLFF | TGCGCCAGCAGCCAAAACCCAATAGGAGGAGGGGAAAAACTGTTTTTT
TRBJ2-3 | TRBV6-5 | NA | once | CASRNRGGTQYF | TGTGCCAGCAGAAATCGAGGCGGTACGCAGTATTTT
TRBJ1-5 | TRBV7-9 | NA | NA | CASSREVGNQPQHF | TGTGCCAGCAGCCGTGAAGTAGGCAATCAGCCCCAGCATTTT